The 5 T cell receptor beta chains below all came from one sample that was sequenced in a study of blood T cell repertoires in COVID-19. TCRdb's table, derived via immunoSEQ multiplex PCR, lists solely in-frame clones and lacks some. The sample records 150,000 to 200,000 clones, approximately 82% being singletons. The sample consisted of peripheral blood. Source of these receptors: a woman between 40 and 55 years old with COVID-19, enrolled during active disease.

The rearrangement uses TRBV3-1 (or the pseudogene TRBV3-2) and TRBJ2-2, with 10 bases identical to TRBD2. CDR1 is LGHDT, CDR2 YNNKEL, per germline (reference sequence). With 4 bases clipped from V and 5 bases from J, the junction kept 7 bases outside the gene matches. This CDR3 comprises 16 residues. CDR3 bases: TGTGCCAGCAGCCTCAGACTAGCGGGTATAACCGGGGAGCTGTTTTTT. Translated, it gives CASSLRLAGITGELFF.

CDR3: CASRAGIAGNTIYF. The CDR3 DNA follows: TGCGCCAGCAGGGCAGGGATTGCTGGAAACACCATATATTTT. This chain joins TRBV10-2 and TRBJ1-3, with TRBD1 as a possible D gene (5 bases). The germline V and J ends were trimmed by 6 bases and 2 bases, with 11 bases remaining between them. The length of the CDR3 is 14 residues. The germline gives CDR1 WSHSY, CDR2 SAAADI.

To note about this clone: At one of its ends the junction is not consistent with the germline gene, which may arise from a read error. This chain joins TRBV15 and TRBJ1-2; the D is unclear. The V gene's germline CDR1 is LNHNV and CDR2 YYDKDF (reference sequence). This CDR3 is 14 amino acids long. The CDR3 protein is CATSRGRANYSYTF. The CDR3 region has the DNA TGTGCCACCAGCAGAGGCCGAGCTAACTATAGCTACACCTTC. The full variable domain, with the rest looked up from reference TRBV15 and TRBJ1-2, is DAMVIQNPRYQVTQFGKPVTLSCSQTLNHNVMYWYQQKSSQAPKLLFHYYDKDFNNEADTPDNFQSRRPNTSFCFLDIRSPGLGDTAMYLCATSRGRANYSYTFGSGTRLTVV.

This clone was seen a single time. This chain links TRBV10-2 with TRBJ2-2; 8 nucleotides match TRBD2. The CDR3 loop spans 15 amino acids. Germline CDR1 is WSHSY and CDR2 is SAAADI. V lost 4 bases, J lost 7 bases, and 8 bases stayed unmatched. The CDR3 loop is CASSGSGAPGGELFF. DNA of the CDR3: TGCGCCAGCAGTGGTAGCGGGGCCCCCGGCGGGGAGCTGTTTTTT.

The V call is TRBV11-2, the J call TRBJ2-5, with 8 positions matching TRBD2. The CDR3 is made up of 16 amino acids. Trimming removed 1 base from V and 5 bases from J; junction bases left unmatched: 9. Germline CDR1 and CDR2: SGHAT and FQNNGV. The DNA of the CDR3 is TGTGCCAGCAGCTTAGTAGTGTTCGGGGGGGCGGAGACCCAGTACTTC. Its protein product is CASSLVVFGGAETQYF.